A single sample is the source of the 30 T cell receptor beta chains below, sequenced in a study of blood T cell repertoires in COVID-19. Libraries were prepared by immunoSEQ multiplex PCR; TCRdb keeps only in-frame clonotypes and omits some of them. Of more than 200,000 clones detected, around nine tenths appear once; the ten largest clones hold less than 3.5%. Sequencing used peripheral blood. These receptors all come from an older woman with acute or convalescent COVID-19.

This chain joins TRBV10-2 and TRBJ2-3; 13 bases fit TRBD2. V dropped 2 bases and J dropped 0; count of bases not matched to a gene: 2. This CDR3 has 17 amino acids. Germline-derived CDR1 and CDR2 are WSHSY and SAAADI. The CDR3 protein is CASSETLAGGSTDTQYF. CDR3 sequence (DNA): TGCGCCAGCAGTGAGACACTAGCGGGGGGGAGCACAGATACGCAGTATTTT.

The chain employs TRBV27 and TRBJ1-5; 9 positions match TRBD1. After removal of 5 bases from V and 9 bases from J, the junction contained 11 bases not matched to a gene. CDR3 length equals 15 residues. Per the germline V gene, CDR1 is MNHEY and CDR2 is SMNVEV (reference sequence). Here the CDR3 DNA reads TGTGCCAGCAGTGCCGCCGGGACAGGGCCCTGGCCCCAGCATTTT. This translates into CASSAAGTGPWPQHF.

The rearrangement joins TRBV3-1 (or the pseudogene TRBV3-2) to TRBJ2-7, with 8 bases identical to TRBD1. Germline V lookup: CDR1 LGHDT, CDR2 YNNKEL (reference sequence). The V gene end was trimmed by 3 bases and the J gene end by 2 bases; junction bases not matched to a gene: 6. The CDR3 is made up of 15 amino acids. The CDR3 protein is CASSQRDRRPYEQYF. The CDR3 DNA follows: TGTGCCAGCAGCCAGAGGGACAGGCGACCCTACGAGCAGTACTTC.

The rearrangement links TRBV27 to TRBJ1-2; D gene unclear. This CDR3 is 12 amino acids long. Trimming cost V 1 base and J 7 bases, with 7 bases left between them. The germline V gene encodes CDR1 MNHEY and CDR2 SMNVEV (reference sequence). In DNA, the CDR3 is TGTGCCAGCAGTTTATTTGGAGTTGGCTACACCTTC. It specifies CASSLFGVGYTF.

J is TRBJ2-7 and V is TRBV7-2, with 10 positions matching TRBD2. The V gene's germline CDR1 is SGHTA and CDR2 FQGNSA. The junction had 9 bases not matched to a gene; V was cut back by 4 bases and J by 6 bases. The CDR3 sequence is 15 residues long. The CDR3 is CASSSLAGGTGEQYF. CDR3 coding DNA: TGTGCCAGCAGCTCGTTAGCGGGAGGAACTGGCGAGCAGTACTTC.

The chain carries TRBV11-3 and TRBJ2-1; 9 bases fit TRBD2. The CDR3 runs to 15 residues. V dropped 5 bases and J dropped 8; count of bases not matched to a gene: 10. The germline gives CDR1 SGHNT, CDR2 YENEEA. Here the CDR3 reads CASSRIAGDPDEQFF. The CDR3 nucleotides are TGTGCCAGCAGCCGGATAGCGGGAGATCCCGATGAGCAGTTCTTC.

This clone is a singleton in its sample. The junction differs from germline at one of its ends, possibly a read error. The chain employs TRBV5-1 and TRBJ1-2, with TRBD1 identical over 7 bases. Looked up from germline, CDR1 is SGHRS and CDR2 is YFSETQ. The CDR3 extends over 16 amino acids. The CDR3: CASSLDAPGQLSQRQF. CDR3 coding DNA: TGCGCCAGCAGCTTGGATGCGCCGGGACAGTTAAGTCAAAGACAATTC.

The rearrangement links TRBV9 to TRBJ1-1, with 9 positions matching TRBD1. Per germline, CDR1 SGDLS and CDR2 YYNGEE. This CDR3 region has 16 residues. V lost 4 bases, J lost 4 bases, and 11 bases stayed unmatched. The CDR3 spells CASSPRTGVGITEAFF. The CDR3, as DNA: TGTGCCAGCAGCCCTCGGACAGGGGTGGGCATCACTGAAGCTTTCTTT.

Concerning this clone itself: The germline gene is not matched at one end of the junction; a read error may be the cause. This rearrangement joins TRBV5-1 to TRBJ1-2, with unresolved D. Germline assignment: CDR1 SGHRS and CDR2 YFSETQ. The CDR3 length is 15 residues. CDR3 coding DNA: TGCGCCAGCAGGTTGGACTTGGTTGCCGACTATGGCTACACCTTC. Amino acids: CASRLDLVADYGYTF.

This rearrangement joins TRBV5-4 to TRBJ1-4; D call uncertain. CDR1 SGHNT and CDR2 YYREEE come from the germline V gene (reference sequence). Trimming removed 4 bases at V and 2 bases at J, with 9 bases between. The CDR3 runs to 14 residues. In nucleotides, the CDR3 is TGTGCCAGCAGCCCGGGAGGGACTAATGAAAAACTGTTTTTT. Protein product: CASSPGGTNEKLFF.

The CDR3 sequence is CASGFEGNYGYTF. The CDR3 DNA reads TGTGCTAGTGGTTTTGAGGGAAACTATGGCTACACCTTC. The V call is TRBV12-5, the J call TRBJ1-2; no clear D gene. The germline V gene has CDR1 LGHNT and CDR2 FRNRAP. The CDR3 is made up of 13 amino acids. Trimming cost V 3 bases and J 2 bases, with 7 bases left between them.

This clone appeared once. J is TRBJ1-1 and V is TRBV18; the D is unclear. V was clipped by 2 bases and J by 1 base, with 14 bases between them. Looked up from germline, CDR1 is KGHSH and CDR2 is LQKENI. CDR3 size: 16 residues. CDR3 amino acids: CASSPTRGLWNTEAFF. CDR3 nucleotide sequence: TGTGCCAGCTCACCAACGCGTGGACTGTGGAACACTGAAGCTTTCTTT.

This chain joins TRBV3-1 (or the pseudogene TRBV3-2) and TRBJ2-7; perhaps TRBD2 as D (7 bases). Germline-derived CDR1 and CDR2 are LGHDT and YNNKEL (reference sequence). The ends were cut back, 4 bases at V and 13 bases at J, with 20 bases in the middle. This CDR3 comprises 13 residues. The CDR3 nucleotides are TGTGCCAGCAGCCCCCTAGGGGGGAGCGGGGCCTACTTC. It encodes CASSPLGGSGAYF.

The chain is built from TRBV15 and TRBJ2-7, with 7 bases identical to TRBD2. CDR1 is LNHNV and CDR2 is YYDKDF in the germline V gene (reference sequence). The CDR3 contains 14 residues. J lost 4 bases, V lost 1 base, and 4 bases had no gene match. CDR3 bases: TGTGCCACCAGCAGAGCGGGAGGAGGATACGAGCAGTACTTC. Residues: CATSRAGGGYEQYF.

The rearrangement uses TRBV27 and TRBJ1-4; 11 bases are a match to TRBD1. CDR1 and CDR2 (germline): MNHEY, SMNVEV (reference sequence). The J segment lost 7 bases and the V segment lost 6 bases, leaving 19 bases of the junction unmatched. CDR3 length: 19 amino acids. The CDR3 loop reads CASRAHGTGGFKLIEKLFF. For the CDR3, the DNA is TGTGCCAGCAGGGCCCACGGGACAGGGGGGTTCAAACTCATTGAAAAACTGTTTTTT. Full variable domain (missing parts from reference TRBV27 and TRBJ1-4): EAQVTQNPRYLITVTGKKLTVTCSQNMNHEYMSWYRQDPGLGLRQIYYSMNVEVTDKGDVPEGYKVSRKEKRNFPLILESPSPNQTSLYFCASRAHGTGGFKLIEKLFFGSGTQLSVL.

The rearrangement uses TRBV11-2 and TRBJ1-3; a possible D gene is TRBD1 (5 bases). Germline V lookup: CDR1 SGHAT, CDR2 FQNNGV. This CDR3 spans 16 amino acids. Trimming shortened V by 5 bases and J by 2 bases, and 16 bases separated the two germline ends. The CDR3 DNA is TGTGCCAGCAGCATTTCCTGGGGGGGAACTGGAAACACCATATATTTT. Its translation is CASSISWGGTGNTIYF.

The rearrangement links TRBV11-3 to TRBJ2-1, with 13 bases fitting TRBD2. This CDR3 contains 18 residues. Trimming removed 0 bases from V and 7 bases from J; junction bases left unmatched: 9. The V gene's germline CDR1 is SGHNT and CDR2 YENEEA. CDR3 sequence: CASSLEARGTSGINEQFF. CDR3 DNA sequence: TGTGCCAGCAGCTTAGAGGCCCGTGGGACTAGCGGGATTAATGAGCAGTTCTTC.

The chain employs TRBV5-6 and TRBJ1-2; D remains ambiguous. The CDR3 runs to 14 residues. V lost 1 base and J 2 bases, leaving 9 bases between the germline ends. Germline CDR1 reads SGHDT; CDR2 reads YYEEEE. The CDR3: CASSLSGANYGYTF. CDR3 coding DNA: TGTGCCAGCAGCTTGTCCGGTGCGAACTATGGCTACACCTTC. Together with reference TRBV5-6 and TRBJ1-2, the CDR3 gives the full variable domain: DAGVTQSPTHLIKTRGQQVTLRCSPKSGHDTVSWYQQALGQGPQFIFQYYEEEERQRGNFPDRFSGHQFPNYSSELNVNALLLGDSALYLCASSLSGANYGYTFGSGTRLTVV.

This chain connects TRBV6-2 or TRBV6-3 to TRBJ2-2, with 7 nucleotides matching TRBD1. CDR1 and CDR2 (germline): MNHEY, SVGEGT. This CDR3 region has 18 residues. Germline trimming cut 0 bases from V and 5 bases from J; bases unmatched to any gene: 12. The chain's CDR3 is CASSYSFLQGLRTGELFF. CDR3 coding DNA: TGTGCCAGCAGTTACTCCTTCCTACAGGGGCTTAGGACCGGGGAGCTGTTTTTT.

This chain uses TRBV4-1 with TRBJ2-1; D call uncertain. Trimming took off 4 bases at V and 6 bases at J, with 7 bases between the two ends. In germline, CDR1 is MGHRA, CDR2 YSYEKL. CDR3 size: 12 residues. The CDR3 here is CASSLNINEQFF. The DNA for the CDR3 is TGCGCCAGCAGCCTTAACATCAATGAGCAGTTCTTC.

The chain joins TRBV10-3 to TRBJ1-6, with D possibly matching TRBD1 (6 bases). The CDR3 spans 14 residues. Deletions cut 10 bases from V and 5 bases from J, with 15 bases between. The germline gives CDR1 ENHRY, CDR2 SYGVKD. The CDR3 DNA sequence: TGTGCCACTCAACAGGGTACTAATAATTCACCCCTCCACTTT. It codes for CATQQGTNNSPLHF.

The J gene is TRBJ1-1, the V gene TRBV14, with a tentative D call TRBD1 (6 bases). The length of the CDR3 is 16 residues. V was clipped by 1 base and J by 3 bases, with 15 bases between them. Germline V gene data show CDR1 as SGHDN and CDR2 as FVKESK. CDR3 in DNA: TGTGCCAGCAGCCAAGGTCTGGGTAAGGGGGACACTGAAGCTTTCTTT. Its translation is CASSQGLGKGDTEAFF.

V and J are TRBV5-4 and TRBJ1-4; 10 bases agree with TRBD1. J gave up 8 bases and V 4 bases, and 5 bases lay outside the gene matches. The CDR3 runs to 14 residues. The germline gives CDR1 SGHNT, CDR2 YYREEE (reference sequence). CDR3 region: CASSPGQGKEKLFF. CDR3 nucleotide sequence: TGTGCCAGCAGCCCGGGACAGGGGAAAGAAAAACTGTTTTTT.

V is TRBV5-1 and J is TRBJ2-5; 11 positions agree with TRBD1. V was pared by 3 bases and J by 5 bases, with 6 bases of the junction left unmatched. Germline loops: CDR1 SGHRS, CDR2 YFSETQ. The CDR3 has 15 residues. The CDR3 here is CASSSGTGGTETQYF. CDR3 DNA sequence: TGCGCCAGCAGCTCTGGGACAGGGGGTACGGAGACCCAGTACTTC.

This chain joins TRBV30 and TRBJ1-2; TRBD1 matches 8 bases. Trimming at V came to 5 bases and at J to 4 bases, leaving 3 bases not matched to a gene. The CDR3 is 12 residues long. Germline values: CDR1 GTSNPN, CDR2 SVGIG (reference sequence). The CDR3 DNA follows: TGTGCCTGGGGACAGGGATCCTATGGCTACACCTTC. Its translation is CAWGQGSYGYTF.

This rearrangement joins TRBV7-9 to TRBJ2-3, with TRBD2 matching 10 bases. The CDR3 totals 15 residues. J gave up 4 bases and V 1 base, and 2 bases lay outside the gene matches. Germline CDR1 reads SEHNR; CDR2 reads FQNEAQ (reference sequence). The CDR3 loop reads CASSLVLAGADTQYF. The CDR3 coding sequence is TGTGCCAGCAGCTTAGTCCTAGCGGGGGCAGATACGCAGTATTTT.

This rearrangement joins TRBV9 to TRBJ1-1; 9 bases are shared with TRBD1. V was clipped by 3 bases and J by 0 bases; unmatched bases: 9. Germline loops: CDR1 SGDLS, CDR2 YYNGEE. This CDR3 has 17 residues. The CDR3: CASSGRDRVGVNTEAFF. CDR3 DNA: TGTGCCAGCAGCGGCCGGGACAGGGTGGGAGTGAACACTGAAGCTTTCTTT. The variable domain in full, completed from reference TRBV9 and TRBJ1-1, reads DSGVTQTPKHLITATGQRVTLRCSPRSGDLSVYWYQQSLDQGLQFLIQYYNGEERAKGNILERFSAQQFPDLHSELNLSSLELGDSALYFCASSGRDRVGVNTEAFFGQGTRLTVV.

J is TRBJ1-3 and V is TRBV7-2; 9 bases are a match to TRBD1. The CDR3 covers 16 residues. Germline lookup yields CDR1 SGHTA and CDR2 FQGNSA. The V segment lost 1 base and the J segment 2 bases; nucleotides outside the gene matches: 3. CDR3 region: CASSLGGTGTGNTIYF. CDR3 sequence (DNA): TGTGCCAGCAGCTTAGGCGGGACAGGGACTGGAAACACCATATATTTT. The full variable domain, its missing parts supplied by reference TRBV7-2 and TRBJ1-3, is GAGVSQSPSNKVTEKGKDVELRCDPISGHTALYWYRQSLGQGLEFLIYFQGNSAPDKSGLPSDRFSAERTGGSVSTLTIQRTQQEDSAVYLCASSLGGTGTGNTIYFGEGSWLTVV.

This chain links TRBV28 with TRBJ2-1; D is possibly TRBD2 (5 bases). CDR3 length: 14 amino acids. Trimming shortened V by 10 bases and J by 6 bases, and 19 bases separated the two germline ends. The germline gives CDR1 MDHEN, CDR2 SYDVKM. As DNA, the CDR3 is TGTGCCACCAGGTCCCTAGTGAGGGTCAATGAGCAGTTCTTC. This gives the protein CATRSLVRVNEQFF.

The gene calls are TRBV6-5 and TRBJ2-1; perhaps TRBD1 as D (5 bases). The V gene lost 5 bases and the J gene lost 0 bases, with 11 bases spanning the gap. Germline V lookup: CDR1 MNHEY, CDR2 SVGAGI. The CDR3 is made up of 15 amino acids. The chain's CDR3 is CASSLGAFSYNEQFF. CDR3 nucleotide sequence: TGTGCCAGCAGTCTAGGGGCCTTCTCCTACAATGAGCAGTTCTTC.